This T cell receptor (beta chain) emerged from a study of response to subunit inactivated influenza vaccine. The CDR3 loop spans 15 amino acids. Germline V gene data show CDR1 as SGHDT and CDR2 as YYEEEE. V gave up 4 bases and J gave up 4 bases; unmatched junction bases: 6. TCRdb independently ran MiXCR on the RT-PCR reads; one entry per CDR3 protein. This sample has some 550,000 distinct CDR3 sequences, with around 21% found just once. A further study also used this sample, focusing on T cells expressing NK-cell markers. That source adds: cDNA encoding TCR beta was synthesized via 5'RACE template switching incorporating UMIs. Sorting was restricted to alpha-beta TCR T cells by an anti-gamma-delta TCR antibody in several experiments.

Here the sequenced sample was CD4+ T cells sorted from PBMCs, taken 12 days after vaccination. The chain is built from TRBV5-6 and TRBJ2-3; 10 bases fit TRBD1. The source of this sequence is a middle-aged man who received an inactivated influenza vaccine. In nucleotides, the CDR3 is TGTGCCAGCAGCAGACAGGGGGCGCGGGCAGATACGCAGTATTTT. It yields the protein CASSRQGARADTQYF.